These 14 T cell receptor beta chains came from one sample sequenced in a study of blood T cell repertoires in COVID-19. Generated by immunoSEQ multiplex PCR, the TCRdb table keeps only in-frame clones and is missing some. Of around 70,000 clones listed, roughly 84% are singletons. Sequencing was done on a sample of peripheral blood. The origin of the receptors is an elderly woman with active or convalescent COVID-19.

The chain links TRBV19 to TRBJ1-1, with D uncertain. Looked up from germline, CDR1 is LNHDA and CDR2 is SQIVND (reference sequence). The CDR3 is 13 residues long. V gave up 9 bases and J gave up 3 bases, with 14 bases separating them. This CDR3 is CASGFTADTEAFF. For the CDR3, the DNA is TGTGCCAGCGGATTTACCGCGGACACTGAAGCTTTCTTT.

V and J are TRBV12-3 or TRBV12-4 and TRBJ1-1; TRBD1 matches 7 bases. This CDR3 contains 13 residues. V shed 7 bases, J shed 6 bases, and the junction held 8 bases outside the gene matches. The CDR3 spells CASMRGRRAEAFF. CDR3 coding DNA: TGTGCCAGCATGAGGGGGCGCAGGGCTGAAGCTTTCTTT.

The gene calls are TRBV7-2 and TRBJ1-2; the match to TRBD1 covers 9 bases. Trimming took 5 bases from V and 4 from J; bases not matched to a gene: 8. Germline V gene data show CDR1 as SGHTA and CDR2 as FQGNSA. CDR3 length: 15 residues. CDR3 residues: CASSVDRGGVYGYTF. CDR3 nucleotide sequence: TGTGCCAGCAGCGTGGACAGGGGAGGGGTCTATGGCTACACCTTC.

CDR3 sequence (DNA): TGTGCCAGTAGTATCCAAGGGGGCACTATAAACAATGAGCAGTTCTTC. Translation: CASSIQGGTINNEQFF. The chain is built from TRBV19 and TRBJ2-1, with 7 positions matching TRBD1. Germline V gene data show CDR1 as LNHDA and CDR2 as SQIVND (reference sequence). V shed 3 bases and J 5 bases; nucleotides not matched to a gene: 10. The CDR3 sequence is 16 residues long.

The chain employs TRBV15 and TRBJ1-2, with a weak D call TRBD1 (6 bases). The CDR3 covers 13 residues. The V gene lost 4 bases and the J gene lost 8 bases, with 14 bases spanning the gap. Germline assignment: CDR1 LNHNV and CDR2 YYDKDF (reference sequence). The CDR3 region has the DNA TGTGCCACCAGCACCTCGGGGGGGGGCGGCTACACCTTC. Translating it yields CATSTSGGGGYTF.

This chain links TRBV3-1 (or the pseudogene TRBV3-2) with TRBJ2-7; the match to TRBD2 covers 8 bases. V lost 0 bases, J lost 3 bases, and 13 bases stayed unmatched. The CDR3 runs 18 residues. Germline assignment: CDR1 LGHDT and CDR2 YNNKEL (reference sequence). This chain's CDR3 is CASSQEGLARRKDYEQYF. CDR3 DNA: TGTGCCAGCAGCCAAGAAGGACTAGCCCGACGGAAGGACTACGAGCAGTACTTC.

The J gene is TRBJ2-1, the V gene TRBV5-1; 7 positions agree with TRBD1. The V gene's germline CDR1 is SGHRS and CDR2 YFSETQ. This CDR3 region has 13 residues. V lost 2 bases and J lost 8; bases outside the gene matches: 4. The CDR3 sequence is CASSLWTGHEQFF. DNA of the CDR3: TGCGCCAGCAGCTTATGGACAGGCCATGAGCAGTTCTTC.

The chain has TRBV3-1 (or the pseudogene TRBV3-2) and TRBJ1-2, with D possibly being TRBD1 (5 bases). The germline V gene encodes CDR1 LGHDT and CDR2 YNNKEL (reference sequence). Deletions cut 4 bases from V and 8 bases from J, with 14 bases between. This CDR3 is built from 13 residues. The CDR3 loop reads CASSPQGGKGYTF. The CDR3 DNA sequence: TGTGCCAGCAGCCCGCAGGGCGGAAAGGGCTACACCTTC.

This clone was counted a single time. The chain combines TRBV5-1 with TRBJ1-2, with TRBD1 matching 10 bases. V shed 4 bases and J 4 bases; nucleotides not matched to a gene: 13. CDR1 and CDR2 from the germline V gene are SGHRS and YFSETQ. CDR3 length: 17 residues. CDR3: CASSQLTGTGVGYGYTF. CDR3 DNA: TGCGCCAGCAGCCAACTGACCGGGACAGGGGTCGGCTATGGCTACACCTTC.

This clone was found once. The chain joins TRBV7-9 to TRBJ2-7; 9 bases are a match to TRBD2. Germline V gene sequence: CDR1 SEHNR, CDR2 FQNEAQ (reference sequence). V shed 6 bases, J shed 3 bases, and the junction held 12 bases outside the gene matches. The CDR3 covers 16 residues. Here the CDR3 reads CASSSTLLAGHYEQYF. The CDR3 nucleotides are TGTGCCAGCAGTTCAACGTTACTAGCGGGCCACTACGAGCAGTACTTC.

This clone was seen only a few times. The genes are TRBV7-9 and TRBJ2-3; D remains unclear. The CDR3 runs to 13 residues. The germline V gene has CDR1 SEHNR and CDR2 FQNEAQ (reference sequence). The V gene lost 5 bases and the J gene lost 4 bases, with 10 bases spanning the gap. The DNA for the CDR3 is TGTGCCAGCAGCCTATCAATCTCAGATACGCAGTATTTT. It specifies CASSLSISDTQYF.

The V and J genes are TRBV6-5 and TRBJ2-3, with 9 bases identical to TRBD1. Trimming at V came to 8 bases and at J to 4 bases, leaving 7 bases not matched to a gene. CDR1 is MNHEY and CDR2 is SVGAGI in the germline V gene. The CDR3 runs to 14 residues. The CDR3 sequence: CASDDRGYADTQYF. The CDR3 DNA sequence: TGTGCCAGCGATGACAGGGGGTATGCAGATACGCAGTATTTT.

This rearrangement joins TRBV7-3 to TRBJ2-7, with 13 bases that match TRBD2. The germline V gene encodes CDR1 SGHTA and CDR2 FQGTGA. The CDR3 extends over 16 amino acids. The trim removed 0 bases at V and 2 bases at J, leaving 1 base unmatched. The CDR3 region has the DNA TGTGCCAGCAGCTTAACCGGGACTAGCGGGGCCTACGAGCAGTACTTC. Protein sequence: CASSLTGTSGAYEQYF.

The CDR3 region has the DNA TGTGCCAGCAGCCAATCGGGGTCAGGGGGGACTGGCTACACCTTC. Protein sequence: CASSQSGSGGTGYTF. The rearrangement links TRBV16 to TRBJ1-2; 7 bases line up with TRBD1. J lost 7 bases, V lost 0 bases, and 8 bases had no gene match. The CDR3 runs 15 residues. Germline-derived CDR1 and CDR2 are KGHSY and FQNENV.